This TCR beta chain was sequenced during a study of human T cells and chemical hapten exposure. A note on this clonotype: The antigen is unknown.

CDR1 and CDR2 (germline): MNHEY, SVGEGT. The V end lost 2 bases, the J end lost 8 bases, and 10 bases lay between the germline ends. The CDR3 consists of 12 residues. The time point denotes: pre-sensitization, week 0. Treatment of the sample: therapeutic diphenylcyclopropenone sensitization with weekly scalp DPC. Blood draws came before every patch-test application. Whole blood, unfractionated, served as the material for total RNA extraction. In the source study's methods: The number of TCRs in each sample had a median of approximately 99,000 and spanned roughly 23,224 to 750,000. TCRdb independently ran MiXCR on the RACE reads; one entry per CDR3 protein. In this record, the V and J calls reflect TCRdb's handling and not the investigators' own analysis. This table has approximately 38,000 distinct CDR3 sequences, roughly a tenth appearing once. Study conclusions and caveats: The number of TCRs above 1 in 1000 frequency did not change after DPC sensitization.

The TCR originated in a man under 40 with alopecia areata. Some clones in this sample may be carry-over from other donors' samples. Material: whole blood, obtained in connection with sensitization to the hapten diphenylcyclopropenone (DPC). The rearrangement uses TRBV6-2 or TRBV6-3 and TRBJ2-7; D unclear. Here the CDR3 reads CASSYGKSKQYV. CDR3 nucleotide sequence: TGTGCCAGCAGTTACGGGAAGTCAAAGCAGTACGTC.